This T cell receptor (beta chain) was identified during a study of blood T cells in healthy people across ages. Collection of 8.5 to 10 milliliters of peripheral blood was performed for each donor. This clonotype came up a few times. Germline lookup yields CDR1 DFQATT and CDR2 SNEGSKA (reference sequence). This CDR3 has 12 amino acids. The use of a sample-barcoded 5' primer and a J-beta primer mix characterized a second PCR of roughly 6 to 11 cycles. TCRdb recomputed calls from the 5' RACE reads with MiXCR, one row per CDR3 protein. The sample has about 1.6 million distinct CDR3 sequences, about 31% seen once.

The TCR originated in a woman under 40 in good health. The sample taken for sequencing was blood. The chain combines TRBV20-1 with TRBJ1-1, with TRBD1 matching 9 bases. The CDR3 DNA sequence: TGCGGGGGAACAGGGGGCCTCACTGAAGCTTTCTTT. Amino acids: CGGTGGLTEAFF.